This TCR beta chain was retrieved from a study of blood T cell repertoires in COVID-19. This clone has ten or more counts. Repertoires were generated with immunoSEQ multiplex PCR, while TCRdb's copy carries only in-frame clones and drops some. The sample holds about 160,000 clones, 65% to 90% seen once. The specimen was peripheral blood. The TCR originated in a woman between 40 and 50 years old with COVID-19, enrolled during active disease.

CDR3 protein: CASSPTLTGLNGYTF. The CDR3 DNA reads TGTGCCAGCAGCCCGACTTTGACAGGGCTTAATGGCTACACCTTC. The chain recombines TRBV14 with TRBJ1-2; 7 bases are a match to TRBD1. Germline CDR1 and CDR2: SGHDN and FVKESK. This CDR3 contains 15 residues. The trim removed 4 bases at V and 6 bases at J, leaving 11 bases unmatched.